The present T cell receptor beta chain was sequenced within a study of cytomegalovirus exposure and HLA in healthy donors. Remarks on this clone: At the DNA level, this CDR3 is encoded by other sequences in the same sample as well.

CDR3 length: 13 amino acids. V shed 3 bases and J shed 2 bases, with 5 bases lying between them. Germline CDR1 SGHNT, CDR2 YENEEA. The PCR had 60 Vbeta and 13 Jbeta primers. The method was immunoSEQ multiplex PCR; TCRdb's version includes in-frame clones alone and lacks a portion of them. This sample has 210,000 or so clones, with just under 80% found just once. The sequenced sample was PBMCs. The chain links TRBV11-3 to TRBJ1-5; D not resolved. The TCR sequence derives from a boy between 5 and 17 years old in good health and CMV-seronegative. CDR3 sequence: CASSFEGNQPQHF. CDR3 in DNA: TGTGCCAGCAGCTTCGAGGGCAATCAGCCCCAGCATTTT.